These 20 T cell receptor beta chains were sequenced from one sample in a study of T cells in Graves' hyperthyroidism and ophthalmopathy (dated by TCRdb to about 2019). Library creation used multiplex PCR. TCRdb lists the instrument as Illumina HiSeq 2000. The TCR beta CDR3 regions were amplified from RNA transcripts. For the first round of RT-PCR on the TCR CDR3, the HTBI primer set was used together with the Qiagen OneStep RT-PCR kit. TCRdb redid the processing of the public reads, applying fastp at Q25 and MiXCR, and retained in-frame beta chains. Duplicate CDR3 protein sequences are folded into a single record with the most common DNA and genes. The sample data list around 560,000 distinct CDR3 sequences, and roughly 17% of these were observed just once. Clones ranked in the top ten supply roughly 18% of the sample. The sequencing sample was made of blood. Receptor source: a young woman with Graves' hyperthyroidism.

This clonotype appeared a few times. The genes are TRBV19 and TRBJ1-2; D may be TRBD1 (5 bases). Germline CDR1 and CDR2: LNHDA and SQIVND (reference sequence). The CDR3 covers 14 residues. V gave up 6 bases and J gave up 7 bases, with 18 bases separating them. Here the CDR3 DNA reads TGTGCCAGTAGCCCACCCCGGGGGATAAGTGGCTACACCTTC. Protein sequence: CASSPPRGISGYTF.

Here the CDR3 DNA reads TGCAGCGCTGTACTCACTAGCGGGAGAGATCCGTTCTTC. This sequence encodes CSAVLTSGRDPFF. The chain is built from TRBV29-1 and TRBJ2-1; TRBD2 matches at 11 bases. The CDR3 has 13 amino acids. The V segment lost 7 bases and the J segment 15 bases; nucleotides outside the gene matches: 14. Germline V gene lookup returns CDR1 SQVTM and CDR2 ANQGSEA.

This clonotype has ten or more counts. The chain carries TRBV12-3 or TRBV12-4 and TRBJ2-5, with 9 bases lining up with TRBD2. This CDR3 has 16 residues. Trimming removed 0 bases from V and 3 bases from J; junction bases left unmatched: 5. This CDR3 reads CASSLAQTSGEETQYF. CDR3 bases: TGTGCCAGCAGTTTAGCCCAGACTAGCGGAGAAGAGACCCAGTACTTC.

V is TRBV29-1 and J is TRBJ1-1, with 8 bases matching TRBD1. Germline trimming cut 3 bases from V and 6 bases from J; bases unmatched to any gene: 12. The CDR3 has 15 residues. Germline loops: CDR1 SQVTM, CDR2 ANQGSEA. This CDR3 reads CSVDRGQVSNAEAFF. Here the CDR3 DNA reads TGCAGCGTTGACAGGGGGCAGGTTAGTAACGCTGAAGCTTTCTTT. The whole variable domain, filled in from reference TRBV29-1 and TRBJ1-1, reads SAVISQKPSRDICQRGTSLTIQCQVDSQVTMMFWYRQQPGQSLTLIATANQGSEATYESGFVIDKFPISRPNLTFSTLTVSNMSPEDSSIYLCSVDRGQVSNAEAFFGQGTRLTVV.

Many counts were recorded for this clonotype. The rearrangement links TRBV18 to TRBJ2-5, with 8 nucleotides matching TRBD1. This CDR3 spans 14 amino acids. Germline trimming cut 3 bases from V and 5 bases from J; bases unmatched to any gene: 5. Germline V gene lookup returns CDR1 KGHSH and CDR2 LQKENI. The CDR3 nucleotides are TGTGCCAGCTCACCCCCAGGGGGCCCGGAGACCCAGTACTTC. Its protein is CASSPPGGPETQYF. The full variable domain, with the rest looked up from reference TRBV18 and TRBJ2-5, is NAGVMQNPRHLVRRRGQEARLRCSPMKGHSHVYWYRQLPEEGLKFMVYLQKENIIDESGMPKERFSAEFPKEGPSILRIQQVVRGDSAAYFCASSPPGGPETQYFGPGTRLLVL.

There are a few counts of this clonotype. CDR3 region: CSVDQPQHF. DNA for the CDR3: TGCAGCGTAGATCAGCCCCAGCATTTT. The chain carries TRBV29-1 and TRBJ1-5; no clear D gene. This CDR3 comprises 9 residues. V dropped 6 bases and J dropped 5 bases, with 2 bases sitting between them. Germline assignment: CDR1 SQVTM and CDR2 ANQGSEA. The full variable domain, in which reference TRBV29-1 and TRBJ1-5 provide the parts outside the CDR3, is SAVISQKPSRDICQRGTSLTIQCQVDSQVTMMFWYRQQPGQSLTLIATANQGSEATYESGFVIDKFPISRPNLTFSTLTVSNMSPEDSSIYLCSVDQPQHFGDGTRLSIL.

This sequence joins TRBV7-9 and TRBJ1-4; tentative D call: TRBD1 (6 bases). Germline V gives CDR1 SEHNR, CDR2 FQNEAQ (reference sequence). The V gene lost 1 base and the J gene lost 9 bases, with 15 bases spanning the gap. This CDR3 is built from 15 residues. The chain's CDR3 is CASSLESPGHQKLFF. CDR3 nucleotide sequence: TGTGCCAGCAGCTTAGAATCCCCGGGACACCAAAAACTGTTTTTT.

As concerns this clonotype: A much larger clone lies one base from this, so it may be a read error. This chain links TRBV7-9 with TRBJ2-7, with D tentatively TRBD1 (6 bases). The CDR3 is 14 amino acids. Germline assignment: CDR1 SEHNR and CDR2 FQNEAQ (reference sequence). This CDR3 reads CTSSSDSRTYEQYF. The CDR3 DNA is TGTACCAGCAGCTCGGACAGCAGAACCTACGAGCAGTACTTC.

In this sample, this clonotype turned up many times. V usage is TRBV7-2 and J usage is TRBJ1-1, with D perhaps TRBD1 (6 bases). The CDR3 is 17 residues long. Trimming removed 2 bases at V and 0 bases at J, with 16 bases between. Germline V gene lookup returns CDR1 SGHTA and CDR2 FQGNSA. CDR3 sequence: CASSLIGGAGLNTEAFF. For the CDR3, the DNA is TGTGCCAGCAGCTTAATTGGGGGCGCCGGGCTGAACACTGAAGCTTTCTTT.

In regard to this clonotype: A read error may explain this, as a much larger clone is one base away. The chain carries TRBV3-1 and TRBJ1-1; weak D call: TRBD1 (6 bases). CDR1 LGHDT and CDR2 YNNKEL come from the germline V gene (reference sequence). This CDR3 is 14 amino acids long. Here the CDR3 reads CAGSQDLGGLEAFF. CDR3 DNA sequence: TGTGCCGGCAGCCAAGATCTAGGGGGGCTAGAAGCTTTCTTT.

This clonotype was counted a few times. CDR3: CASSLRLPSSSYNEQFF. CDR3 in DNA: TGTGCCAGCAGCTTGAGGCTCCCCTCGAGCTCCTACAATGAGCAGTTCTTC. The rearrangement joins TRBV7-9 to TRBJ2-1; D call uncertain. Germline CDR1 SEHNR, CDR2 FQNEAQ (reference sequence). V was pared by 3 bases and J by 0 bases, with 15 bases between. The CDR3 sequence is 17 residues long.

The sample holds many counts of this clonotype. V and J are TRBV20-1 and TRBJ2-7; possible D gene TRBD1, 6 bases. In germline, CDR1 is DFQATT, CDR2 SNEGSKA (reference sequence). This CDR3 comprises 12 residues. CDR3 sequence reads: CRAADSPYEQYF. CDR3 nucleotides: TGCAGAGCAGCGGACAGCCCCTACGAGCAGTACTTC.

Regarding this clonotype: A junction boundary mismatches the germline segment, possibly from a read error. The chain couples TRBV29-1 to TRBJ2-2; D may match TRBD1 or TRBD2 (5 bases each). The CDR3 contains 13 residues. Germline V gene sequence: CDR1 SQVTM, CDR2 ANQGSEA. CDR3 in DNA: TGCAGCGTTGACAGGGCAAACACCGGGGAGCTGCTTTTT. Amino acid sequence: CSVDRANTGELLF.

This clonotype has a count of ten or more. V usage is TRBV27 and J usage is TRBJ2-5; TRBD2 matches 7 bases. Germline lookup yields CDR1 MNHEY and CDR2 SMNVEV (reference sequence). The V gene end was trimmed by 5 bases and the J gene end by 3 bases; junction bases not matched to a gene: 3. The CDR3 sequence is 13 residues long. CDR3 DNA sequence: TGTGCCAGCAGTAGGACTAGTAAAGAGACCCAGTACTTC. It specifies CASSRTSKETQYF.

This chain connects TRBV19 to TRBJ2-3, with 8 bases matching TRBD2. This CDR3 region has 15 residues. CDR1 is LNHDA, CDR2 SQIVND, per germline (reference sequence). The junction had 5 bases not matched to a gene; V was cut back by 4 bases and J by 2 bases. The CDR3 DNA reads as TGTGCCAGTAGTAAGGTAGCGGGATCCACAGATACGCAGTATTTT. Translation: CASSKVAGSTDTQYF.

Ten or more counts support this clonotype. The V and J genes are TRBV10-2 and TRBJ1-1, with 7 bases matching TRBD1. The CDR3 runs 16 residues. Germline V CDR1 and CDR2: WSHSY, SAAADI. After removal of 5 bases from V and 7 bases from J, the junction contained 16 bases not matched to a gene. The CDR3 DNA is TGCGCCAGCAGTCAGATATTGACAGGGCAACGAAATGAAGCTTTCTTT. Residues: CASSQILTGQRNEAFF.

This clonotype was detected a few times. V is TRBV6-1 and J is TRBJ1-2; D is uncertain. CDR1 is MNHNS, CDR2 SASEGT, per germline. Trimming shortened V by 0 bases and J by 4 bases, and 9 bases separated the two germline ends. The CDR3 sequence is 14 residues long. The CDR3 loop is CASSEALPVYGYTF. CDR3 sequence (DNA): TGTGCCAGCAGTGAAGCGTTGCCAGTCTATGGCTACACCTTC.

Concerning this clonotype: Since a much larger clone is just one base distant, this may be a read error. This chain joins TRBV18 and TRBJ2-3, with D tentatively TRBD2 (7 bases). The CDR3 contains 15 residues. Germline V lookup: CDR1 KGHSH, CDR2 LQKENI. Trimming shortened V by 2 bases and J by 2 bases, and 11 bases separated the two germline ends. The CDR3 protein is CASSPTGGHTDTQYF. The CDR3 bases are TGTGCCAGCTCACCAACGGGGGGCCACACAGATACGCAGTATTTT.

The chain is built from TRBV7-2 and TRBJ1-4; the D gene is possibly TRBD1 (5 bases). The CDR3 is 13 amino acids. Germline CDR1 is SGHTA and CDR2 is FQGNSA. The V and J ends lost 6 bases and 5 bases respectively, with 10 bases between them. CDR3 coding DNA: TGTGCCAGCAGAGACAGCCCGAATGAAAAACTGTTTTTT. It translates to CASRDSPNEKLFF.

This sequence joins TRBV12-3 or TRBV12-4 and TRBJ1-2; D might be TRBD1 (6 bases). The CDR3 consists of 16 residues. Trimming took 5 bases from V and 4 from J, leaving 20 bases between them. CDR3 in amino acids: CASSPKTGIKGYGYTF. Here the CDR3 DNA reads TGTGCCAGCAGTCCAAAAACAGGGATTAAAGGCTATGGCTACACCTTC.